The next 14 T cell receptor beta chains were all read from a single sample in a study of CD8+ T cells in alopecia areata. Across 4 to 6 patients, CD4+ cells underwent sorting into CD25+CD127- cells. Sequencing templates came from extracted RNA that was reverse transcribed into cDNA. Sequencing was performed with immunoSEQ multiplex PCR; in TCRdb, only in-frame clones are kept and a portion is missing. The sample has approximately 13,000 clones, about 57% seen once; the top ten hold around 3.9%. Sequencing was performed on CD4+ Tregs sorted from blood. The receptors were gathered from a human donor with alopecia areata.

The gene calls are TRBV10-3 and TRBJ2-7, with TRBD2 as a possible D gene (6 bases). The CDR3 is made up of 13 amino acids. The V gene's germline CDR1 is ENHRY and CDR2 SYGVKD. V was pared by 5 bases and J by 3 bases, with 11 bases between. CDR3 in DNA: TGTGCCATCAGTCTAGCGAGATACTACGAGCAGTACTTC. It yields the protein CAISLARYYEQYF.

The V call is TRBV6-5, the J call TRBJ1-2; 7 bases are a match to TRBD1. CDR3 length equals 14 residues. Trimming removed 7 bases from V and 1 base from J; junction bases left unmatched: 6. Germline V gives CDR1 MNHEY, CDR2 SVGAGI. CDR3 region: CASTRGGFNYGYTF. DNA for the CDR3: TGTGCCAGCACCAGAGGGGGCTTTAACTATGGCTACACCTTC.

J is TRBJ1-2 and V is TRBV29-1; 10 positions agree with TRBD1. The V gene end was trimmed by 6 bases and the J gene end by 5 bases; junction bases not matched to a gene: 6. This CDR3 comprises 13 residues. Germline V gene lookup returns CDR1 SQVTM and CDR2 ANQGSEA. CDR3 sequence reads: CSVAGQGDYGYTF. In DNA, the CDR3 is TGCAGCGTCGCCGGACAGGGGGATTATGGCTACACCTTC.

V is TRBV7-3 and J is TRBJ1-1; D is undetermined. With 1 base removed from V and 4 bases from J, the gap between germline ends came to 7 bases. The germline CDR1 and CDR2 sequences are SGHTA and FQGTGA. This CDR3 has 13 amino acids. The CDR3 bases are TGTGCCAGCAGCTTAAAAGGATCCACTGAAGCTTTCTTT. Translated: CASSLKGSTEAFF.

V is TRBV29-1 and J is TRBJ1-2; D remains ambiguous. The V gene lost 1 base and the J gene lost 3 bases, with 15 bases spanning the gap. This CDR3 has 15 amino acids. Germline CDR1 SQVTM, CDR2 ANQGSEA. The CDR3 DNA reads TGCAGCGTTGAAGCCCACCCAGGATCTGACTATGGCTACACCTTC. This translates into CSVEAHPGSDYGYTF. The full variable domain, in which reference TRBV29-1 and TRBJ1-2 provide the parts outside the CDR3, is SAVISQKPSRDICQRGTSLTIQCQVDSQVTMMFWYRQQPGQSLTLIATANQGSEATYESGFVIDKFPISRPNLTFSTLTVSNMSPEDSSIYLCSVEAHPGSDYGYTFGSGTRLTVV.

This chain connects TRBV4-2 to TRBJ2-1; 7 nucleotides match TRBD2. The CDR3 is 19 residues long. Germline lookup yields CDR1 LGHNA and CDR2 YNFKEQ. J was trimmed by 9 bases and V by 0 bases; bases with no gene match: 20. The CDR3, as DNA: TGTGCCAGCAGCCAAGATCCATGGAGCGGGGCCGGGCATTTTATTGAGCAGTTCTTC. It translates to CASSQDPWSGAGHFIEQFF.

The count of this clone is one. CDR3 DNA: TGTGCCAAGGGATCTGGGGCCAACGTCCTGACTTTC. This sequence encodes CAKGSGANVLTF. The chain joins TRBV7-8 to TRBJ2-6; no firm D call. Trimming removed 10 bases from V and 1 base from J, with 5 bases in between. Germline CDR1 SGHVS, CDR2 FQNEAQ. This CDR3 has 12 amino acids.

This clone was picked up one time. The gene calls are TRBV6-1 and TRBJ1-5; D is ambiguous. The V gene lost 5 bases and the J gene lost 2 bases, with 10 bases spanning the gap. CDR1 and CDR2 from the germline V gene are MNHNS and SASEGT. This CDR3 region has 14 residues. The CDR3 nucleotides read TGTGCCAGCAGTTTCGGGCTCGGCAATCAGCCCCAGCATTTT. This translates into CASSFGLGNQPQHF.

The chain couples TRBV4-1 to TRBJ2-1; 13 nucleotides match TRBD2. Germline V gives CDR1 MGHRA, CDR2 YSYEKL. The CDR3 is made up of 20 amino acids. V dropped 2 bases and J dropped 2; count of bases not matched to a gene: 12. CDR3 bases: TGCGCCAGCAGCCAACTCTCTGGGACTAGCGGGACGAGGACCTACAATGAGCAGTTCTTC. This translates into CASSQLSGTSGTRTYNEQFF.

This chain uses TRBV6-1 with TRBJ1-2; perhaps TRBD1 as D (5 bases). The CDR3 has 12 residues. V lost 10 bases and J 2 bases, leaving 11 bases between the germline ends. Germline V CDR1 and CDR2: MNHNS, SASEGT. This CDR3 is CANHRPNYGYTF. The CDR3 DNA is TGTGCCAACCACAGGCCCAACTATGGCTACACCTTC.

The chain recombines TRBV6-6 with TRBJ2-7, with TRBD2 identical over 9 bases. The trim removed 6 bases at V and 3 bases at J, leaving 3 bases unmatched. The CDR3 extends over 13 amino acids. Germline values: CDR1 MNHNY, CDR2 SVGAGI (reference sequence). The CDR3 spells CASRPSGNYEQYF. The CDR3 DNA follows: TGTGCCAGCAGGCCTAGCGGGAACTACGAGCAGTACTTC.

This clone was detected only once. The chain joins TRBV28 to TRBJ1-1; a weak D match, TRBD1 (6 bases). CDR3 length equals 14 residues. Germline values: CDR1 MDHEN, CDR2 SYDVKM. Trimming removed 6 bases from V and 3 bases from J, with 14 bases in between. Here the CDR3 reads CASSAATGYTEAFF. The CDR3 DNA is TGTGCCAGCAGCGCTGCCACAGGGTACACTGAAGCTTTCTTT. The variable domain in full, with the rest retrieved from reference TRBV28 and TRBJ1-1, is DVKVTQSSRYLVKRTGEKVFLECVQDMDHENMFWYRQDPGLGLRLIYFSYDVKMKEKGDIPEGYSVSREKKERFSLILESASTNQTSMYLCASSAATGYTEAFFGQGTRLTVV.

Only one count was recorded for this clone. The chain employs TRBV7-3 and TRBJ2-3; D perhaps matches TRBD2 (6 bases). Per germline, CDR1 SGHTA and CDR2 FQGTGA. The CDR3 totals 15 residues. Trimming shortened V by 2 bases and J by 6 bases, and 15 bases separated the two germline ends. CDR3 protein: CASSLFGTAFDTQYF. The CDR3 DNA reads TGTGCCAGCAGCTTATTCGGGACTGCGTTTGATACGCAGTATTTT.

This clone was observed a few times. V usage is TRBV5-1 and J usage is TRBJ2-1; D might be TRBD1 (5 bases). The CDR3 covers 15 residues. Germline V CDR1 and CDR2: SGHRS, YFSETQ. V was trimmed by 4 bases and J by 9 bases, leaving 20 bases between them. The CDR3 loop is CASSRTWAGLGEQFF. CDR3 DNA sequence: TGCGCCAGCAGCCGAACGTGGGCAGGGTTGGGTGAGCAGTTCTTC.